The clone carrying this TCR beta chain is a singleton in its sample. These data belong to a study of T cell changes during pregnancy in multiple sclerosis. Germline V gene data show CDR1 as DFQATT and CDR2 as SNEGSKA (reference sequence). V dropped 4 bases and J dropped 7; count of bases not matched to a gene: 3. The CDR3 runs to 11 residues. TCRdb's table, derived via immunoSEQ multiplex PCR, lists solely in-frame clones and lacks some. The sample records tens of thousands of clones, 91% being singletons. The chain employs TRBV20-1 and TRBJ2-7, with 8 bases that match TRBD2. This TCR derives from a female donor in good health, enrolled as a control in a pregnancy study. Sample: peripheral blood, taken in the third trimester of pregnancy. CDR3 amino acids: CSATIAGEQYF. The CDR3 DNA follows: TGCAGTGCTACCATAGCGGGGGAGCAGTACTTC.